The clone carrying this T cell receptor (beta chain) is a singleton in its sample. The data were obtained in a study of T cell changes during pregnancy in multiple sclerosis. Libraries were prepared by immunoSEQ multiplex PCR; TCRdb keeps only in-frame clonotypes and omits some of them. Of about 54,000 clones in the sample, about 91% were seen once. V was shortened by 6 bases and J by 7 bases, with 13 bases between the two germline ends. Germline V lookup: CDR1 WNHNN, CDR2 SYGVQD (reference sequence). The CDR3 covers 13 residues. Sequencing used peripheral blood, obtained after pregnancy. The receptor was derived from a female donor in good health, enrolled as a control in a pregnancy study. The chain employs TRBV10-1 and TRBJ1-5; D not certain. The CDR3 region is CASSDSGEQPQHF. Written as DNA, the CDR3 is TGCGCCAGCAGCGACTCCGGGGAGCAGCCCCAGCATTTT.